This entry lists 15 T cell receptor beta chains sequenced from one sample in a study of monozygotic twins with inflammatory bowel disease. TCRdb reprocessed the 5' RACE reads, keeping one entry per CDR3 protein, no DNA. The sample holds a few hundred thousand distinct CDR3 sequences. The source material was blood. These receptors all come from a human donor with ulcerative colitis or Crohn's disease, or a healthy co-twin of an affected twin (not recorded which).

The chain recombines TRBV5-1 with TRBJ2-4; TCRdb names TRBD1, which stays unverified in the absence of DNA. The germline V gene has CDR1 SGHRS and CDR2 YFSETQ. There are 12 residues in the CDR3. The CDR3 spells CASSDPGQPQYF.

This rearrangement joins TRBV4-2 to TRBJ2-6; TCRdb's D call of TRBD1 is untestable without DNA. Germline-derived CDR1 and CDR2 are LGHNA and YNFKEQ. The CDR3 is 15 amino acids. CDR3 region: CASSQDYRAANVLTF.

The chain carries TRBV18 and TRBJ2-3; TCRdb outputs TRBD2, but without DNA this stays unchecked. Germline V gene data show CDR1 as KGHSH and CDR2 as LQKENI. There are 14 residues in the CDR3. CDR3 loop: CASPNGESTDTQYF.

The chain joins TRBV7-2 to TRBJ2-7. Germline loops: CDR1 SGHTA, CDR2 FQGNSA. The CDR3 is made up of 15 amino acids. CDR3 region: CASSLDRQPIYEQYF.

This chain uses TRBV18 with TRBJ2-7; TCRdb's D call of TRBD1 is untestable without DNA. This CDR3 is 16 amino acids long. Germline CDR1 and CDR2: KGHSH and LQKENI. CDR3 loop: CASSHRANPTTGEQYF.

CDR3 protein: CSVEPNTDTQYF. The chain joins TRBV29-1 to TRBJ2-3. CDR1 is SQVTM, CDR2 ANQGSEA, per germline. The length of the CDR3 is 12 residues.

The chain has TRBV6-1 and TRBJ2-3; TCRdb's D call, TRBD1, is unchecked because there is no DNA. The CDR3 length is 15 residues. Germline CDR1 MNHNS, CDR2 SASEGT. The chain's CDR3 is CASSQQNRGPDTQYF.

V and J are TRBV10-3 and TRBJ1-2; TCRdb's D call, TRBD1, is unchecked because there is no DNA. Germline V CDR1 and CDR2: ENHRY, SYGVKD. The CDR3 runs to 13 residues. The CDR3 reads CATAGQGADGYTF.

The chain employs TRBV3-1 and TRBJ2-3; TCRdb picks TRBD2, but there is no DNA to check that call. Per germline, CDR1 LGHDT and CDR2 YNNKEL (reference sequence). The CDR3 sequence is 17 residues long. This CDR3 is CASSQRGLSGGRDTQYF.

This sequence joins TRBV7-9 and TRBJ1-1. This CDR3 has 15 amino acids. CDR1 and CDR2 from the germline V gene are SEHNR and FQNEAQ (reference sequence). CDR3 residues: CASRSGEGGVTEAFF.

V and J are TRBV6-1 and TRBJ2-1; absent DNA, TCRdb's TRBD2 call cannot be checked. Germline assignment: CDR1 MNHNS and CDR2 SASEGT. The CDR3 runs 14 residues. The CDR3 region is CASSSSGGATQQFF.

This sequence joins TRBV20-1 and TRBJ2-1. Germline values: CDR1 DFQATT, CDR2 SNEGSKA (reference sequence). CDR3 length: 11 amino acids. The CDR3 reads CSVSDNNEQFF.

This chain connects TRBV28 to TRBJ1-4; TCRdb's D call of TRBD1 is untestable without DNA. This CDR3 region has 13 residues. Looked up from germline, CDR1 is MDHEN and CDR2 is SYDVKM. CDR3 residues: CASWGSPDEKLFF.

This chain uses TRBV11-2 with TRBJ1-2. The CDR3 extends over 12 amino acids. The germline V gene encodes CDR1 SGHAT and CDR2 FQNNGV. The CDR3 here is CASSLEDNGYTF.

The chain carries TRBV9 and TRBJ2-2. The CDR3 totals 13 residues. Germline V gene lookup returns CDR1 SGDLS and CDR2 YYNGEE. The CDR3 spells CASSVEAAGELFF.